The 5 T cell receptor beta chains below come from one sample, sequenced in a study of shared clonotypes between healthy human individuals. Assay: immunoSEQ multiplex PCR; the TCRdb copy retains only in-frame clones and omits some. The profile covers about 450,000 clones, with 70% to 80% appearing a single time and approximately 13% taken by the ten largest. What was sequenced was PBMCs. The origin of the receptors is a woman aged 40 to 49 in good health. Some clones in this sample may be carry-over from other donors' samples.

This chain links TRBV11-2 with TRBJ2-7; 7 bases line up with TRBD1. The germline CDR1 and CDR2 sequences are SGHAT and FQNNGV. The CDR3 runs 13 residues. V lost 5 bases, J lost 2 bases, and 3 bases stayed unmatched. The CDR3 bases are TGTGCCAGCAGCGGGACAGCACCCTACGAGCAGTACTTC. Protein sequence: CASSGTAPYEQYF.

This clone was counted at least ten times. The CDR3 DNA is TGTGCCAGCAAACAGAACAATGAGCAGTTCTTC. Translated, it gives CASKQNNEQFF. The V gene is TRBV2, the J gene TRBJ2-1, with no clear D. V was shortened by 7 bases and J by 5 bases, with 6 bases between the two germline ends. CDR1 and CDR2 from the germline V gene are SNHLY and FYNNEI. The CDR3 loop spans 11 amino acids.

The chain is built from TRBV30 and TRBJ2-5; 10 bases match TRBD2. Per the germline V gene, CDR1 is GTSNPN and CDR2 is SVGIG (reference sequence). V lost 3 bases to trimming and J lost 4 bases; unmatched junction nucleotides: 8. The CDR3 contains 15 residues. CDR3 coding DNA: TGTGCCTGGAGGAGAGGTCTAGCGGGAGTAGAGACCCAGTACTTC. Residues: CAWRRGLAGVETQYF.

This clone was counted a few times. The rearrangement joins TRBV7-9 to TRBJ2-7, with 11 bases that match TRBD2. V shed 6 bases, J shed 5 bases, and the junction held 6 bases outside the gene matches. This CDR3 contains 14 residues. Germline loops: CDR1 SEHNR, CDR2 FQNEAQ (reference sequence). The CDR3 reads CASRPGTSGHEQYF. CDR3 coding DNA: TGTGCCAGCAGACCCGGGACTAGCGGCCACGAGCAGTACTTC. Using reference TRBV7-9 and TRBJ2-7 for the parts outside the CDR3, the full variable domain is DTGVSQNPRHKITKRGQNVTFRCDPISEHNRLYWYRQTLGQGPEFLTYFQNEAQLEKSRLLSDRFSAERPKGSFSTLEIQRTEQGDSAMYLCASRPGTSGHEQYFGPGTRLTVT.

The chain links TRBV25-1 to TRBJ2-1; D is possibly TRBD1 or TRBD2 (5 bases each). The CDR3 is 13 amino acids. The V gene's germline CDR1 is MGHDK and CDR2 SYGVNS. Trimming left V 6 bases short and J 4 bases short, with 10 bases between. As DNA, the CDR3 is TGTGCCAGCAGGCGTGGGGGATACAATGAGCAGTTCTTC. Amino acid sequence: CASRRGGYNEQFF.